Listed here is a single T cell receptor (beta chain). There is no known antigen for this receptor. No base quality information exists; no much larger clone differs at one position. Peripheral blood CD8+ and CD4+ T cells from healthy donors, Susac syndrome patients and multiple sclerosis patients were profiled using high-throughput TCR beta sequencing. Susac syndrome patients met recently defined diagnostic criteria for definite or probable disease. CD8+ TEMRA cells were enriched by FACS, while bulk CD8+ and CD4+ T cells were purified by magnetic negative isolation. Blood was drawn into EDTA tubes, processed within 24 hours, and PBMCs were isolated by density gradient centrifugation. PBMCs intended for TCR sequencing were cryopreserved in liquid nitrogen and were subsequently thawed in a 37 degrees C water bath. The sorted or isolated CD4+, CD8+ and CD8+ TEMRA cells had a purity of 90% or higher. After removal of 4 bases from V and 3 bases from J, the junction retains 3 bases not matched to a gene. CDR1 and CDR2, per the germline V gene (reference sequence), are LNHDA and SQIVND. Spanning cysteine to phenylalanine, the CDR3 consists of 15 amino acids. The kept DNA is CDR3 alone, 45 bases in frame from the first base.

This entry comes from a study of CD8 T cells in Susac syndrome (dated by TCRdb to between 2018 and 2021). For context, the study as a whole: Among the sequenced Susac syndrome patients, more than 5 had clinically active disease and fewer than ten were in clinical remission. At the time of blood withdrawal, Susac syndrome patients were either therapy-naive, taking corticosteroids (with some also receiving IVIg), or on IVIg alone. Repertoire sequencing was used to test whether CD8+ T cell activation and differentiation in Susac syndrome was antigen driven.

The research as a whole found: The CD4+ T cell repertoire of patients with Susac syndrome showed no detectable clonal expansion. The number of individuals in the TCR sequencing and HLA analysis was acknowledged as relatively small.

RNA was extracted using the RNeasy kit, and roughly 0.5 to 1 microgram was reverse transcribed with random hexamers. The immunoSEQ multiplex PCR assay, which covers 54 Vbeta and 13 Jbeta segments, was used to amplify TCR beta CDR3 regions. PCR amplification bias was corrected by using a synthetic template baseline for primer optimization and computational correction. As for the authors' bioinformatics: Reads were annotated to V, D and J genes per IMGT and analyzed with immunoSEQ Analyzer, keeping only productive sequences. To calculate clonality, Shannon entropy was normalized by log2 of the number of productive unique sequences and then subtracted from one. For each patient and control, public and private clones were evaluated within the 100 most prevalent clones. Clones were defined as Susac-specific when absent from the healthy and MS cohorts, from over 950 published viral clones and from other ImmuneACCESS disease sequences. The public reads were run again by TCRdb, first through fastp at Q25 and then through MiXCR, and only productive beta chains were kept. Each entry is one CDR3 protein sequence, shown with its most common DNA and genes. TCRdb, rather than the study authors, made the V and J calls. In all, the sample holds tens of thousands of distinct CDR3 sequences, and 85% to 95% of those were seen once. Around 0.48% of the sample is taken by the ten largest.

What was sequenced was CD4+ T cells from PBMCs. The rearranged chain carries TRBV19 and TRBJ2-1; TRBD2 lines up with 10 middle nucleotides. The receptor comes from a human donor with Susac syndrome. In nucleotide form, the sequence is TGTGCCAGTAGTACTAGCGGGAGACTCTACAATGAGCAGTTCTTC. The translation is CASSTSGRLYNEQFF.